Listed below are T cell receptor beta chains from one sample, sequenced in a study of T cell responses to AZD1222 COVID-19 vaccine. Method: immunoSEQ multiplex PCR; TCRdb's copy keeps in-frame clones and lacks some. Here the sample spans over 150,000 clones, about 90% being singletons. Sequenced material: peripheral blood, taken 28 days after the second AZD1222 dose. The receptor source for this set is an adult who received the AZD1222 COVID-19 vaccine. The CDR3 runs from the conserved cysteine through the conserved F or W. The D gene is left open where the match is weak.

j_call: TRBJ2-5
cdr3_length: 12
v_call: TRBV19
d_call: -
cdr3_aa: CASSIGEETQYF
cdr3_nt: TGTGCCAGTAGTATCGGGGAAGAGACCCAGTACTTC

j_call: TRBJ1-1
cdr3_length: 13
v_call: TRBV30
d_call: -
cdr3_aa: CAWSSWSATEAFF
cdr3_nt: TGTGCCTGGAGCTCCTGGAGCGCCACTGAAGCTTTCTTT

j_call: TRBJ2-2
cdr3_length: 13
v_call: TRBV10-1
d_call: -
cdr3_aa: CASRGHSTGELFF
cdr3_nt: TGCGCCAGCAGGGGACACTCAACCGGGGAGCTGTTTTTT

j_call: TRBJ1-1
cdr3_length: 16
v_call: TRBV10-3
d_call: TRBD1
cdr3_aa: CAISYGQGAKNTEAFF
cdr3_nt: TGTGCCATCAGTTATGGACAGGGCGCGAAGAACACTGAAGCTTTCTTT

j_call: TRBJ2-2
cdr3_length: 17
v_call: TRBV28
d_call: TRBD2
cdr3_aa: CASKQIGAGSYTGELFF
cdr3_nt: TGTGCCAGCAAGCAGATCGGAGCGGGGTCTTACACCGGGGAGCTGTTTTTT

j_call: TRBJ1-2
cdr3_length: 13
v_call: TRBV12-3/TRBV12-4
d_call: -
cdr3_aa: CASSPRQRYGYTF
cdr3_nt: TGTGCCAGCAGTCCCAGACAGCGCTATGGCTACACCTTC

j_call: TRBJ2-1
cdr3_length: 13
v_call: TRBV19
d_call: -
cdr3_aa: CASSPSAGPVQFF
cdr3_nt: TGTGCCAGTAGCCCCTCGGCTGGGCCCGTCCAGTTCTTC

j_call: TRBJ2-7
cdr3_length: 14
v_call: TRBV5-1
d_call: -
cdr3_aa: CASSLVTASYEQYF
cdr3_nt: TGCGCCAGCAGCTTGGTGACAGCATCCTACGAGCAGTACTTC

j_call: TRBJ2-3
cdr3_length: 17
v_call: TRBV6-1
d_call: TRBD2
cdr3_aa: CASSEAYRSGGTDTQYF
cdr3_nt: TGTGCCAGCAGTGAAGCGTATAGGAGCGGGGGCACAGATACGCAGTATTTT

j_call: TRBJ1-1
cdr3_length: 15
v_call: TRBV5-6
d_call: TRBD1
cdr3_aa: CASSLLGQGHTEAFF
cdr3_nt: TGTGCCAGCAGCTTGTTGGGACAGGGCCACACTGAAGCTTTCTTT